This T cell receptor (beta chain) appears in the sequencing data of a study of response to subunit inactivated influenza vaccine. V was pared by 3 bases and J by 8 bases, with 5 bases of the junction left unmatched. The CDR3 is 13 residues long. Germline V gives CDR1 SGHRS, CDR2 YFSETQ. TCRdb reprocessed the RT-PCR reads with MiXCR, giving one entry per CDR3 protein. The sample contains fewer than 800,000 distinct CDR3 sequences, around 14% of which appear only once. The receptor was derived from a man aged 45 to 65 who received an inactivated influenza vaccine. This chain connects TRBV5-1 to TRBJ2-1; 7 bases agree with TRBD1. The sequenced sample was PBMCs from blood, obtained approximately 12 days after vaccination. The CDR3 is CASSYTGDHEQFF. The CDR3 DNA reads TGCGCCAGCAGCTACACAGGGGACCATGAGCAGTTCTTC. The full variable domain, completed using reference TRBV5-1 and TRBJ2-1, is KAGVTQTPRYLIKTRGQQVTLSCSPISGHRSVSWYQQTPGQGLQFLFEYFSETQRNKGNFPGRFSGRQFSNSRSEMNVSTLELGDSALYLCASSYTGDHEQFFGPGTRLTVL.